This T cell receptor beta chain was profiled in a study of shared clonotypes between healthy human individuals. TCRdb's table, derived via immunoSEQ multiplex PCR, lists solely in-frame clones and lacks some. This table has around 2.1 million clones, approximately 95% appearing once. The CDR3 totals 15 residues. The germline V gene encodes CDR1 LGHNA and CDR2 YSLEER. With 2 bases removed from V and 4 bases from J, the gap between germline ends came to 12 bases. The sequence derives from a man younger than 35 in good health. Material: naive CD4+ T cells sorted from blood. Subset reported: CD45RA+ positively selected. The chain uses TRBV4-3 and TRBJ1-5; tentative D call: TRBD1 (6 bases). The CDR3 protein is CASSQTPGANQPQHF. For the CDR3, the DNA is TGCGCCAGCAGCCAAACCCCGGGGGCGAATCAGCCCCAGCATTTT.